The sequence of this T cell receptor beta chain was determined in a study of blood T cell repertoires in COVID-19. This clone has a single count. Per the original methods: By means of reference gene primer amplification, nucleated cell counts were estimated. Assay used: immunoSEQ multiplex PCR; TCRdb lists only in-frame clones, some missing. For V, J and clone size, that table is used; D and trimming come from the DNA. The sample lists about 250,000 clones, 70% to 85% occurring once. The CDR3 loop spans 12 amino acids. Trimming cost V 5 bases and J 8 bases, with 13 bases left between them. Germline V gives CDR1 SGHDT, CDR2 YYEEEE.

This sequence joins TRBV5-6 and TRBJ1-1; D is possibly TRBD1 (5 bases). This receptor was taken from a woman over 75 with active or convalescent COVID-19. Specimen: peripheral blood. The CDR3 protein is CASSPGGGEAFF. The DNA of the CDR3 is TGTGCCAGCAGTCCCGGCGGGGGGGAAGCTTTCTTT.